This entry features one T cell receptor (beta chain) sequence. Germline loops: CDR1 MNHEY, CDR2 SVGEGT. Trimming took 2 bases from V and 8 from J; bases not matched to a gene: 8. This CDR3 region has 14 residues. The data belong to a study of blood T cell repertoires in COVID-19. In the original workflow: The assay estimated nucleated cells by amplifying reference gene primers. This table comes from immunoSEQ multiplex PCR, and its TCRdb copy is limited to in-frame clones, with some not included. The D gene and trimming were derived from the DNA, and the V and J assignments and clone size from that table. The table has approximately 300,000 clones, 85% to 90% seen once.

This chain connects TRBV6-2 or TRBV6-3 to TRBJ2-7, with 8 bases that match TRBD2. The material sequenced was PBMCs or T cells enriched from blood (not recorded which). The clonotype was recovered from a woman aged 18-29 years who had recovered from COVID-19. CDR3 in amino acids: CASSYPAGETKQYF. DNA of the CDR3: TGTGCCAGCAGTTACCCAGCGGGAGAAACGAAGCAGTACTTC.